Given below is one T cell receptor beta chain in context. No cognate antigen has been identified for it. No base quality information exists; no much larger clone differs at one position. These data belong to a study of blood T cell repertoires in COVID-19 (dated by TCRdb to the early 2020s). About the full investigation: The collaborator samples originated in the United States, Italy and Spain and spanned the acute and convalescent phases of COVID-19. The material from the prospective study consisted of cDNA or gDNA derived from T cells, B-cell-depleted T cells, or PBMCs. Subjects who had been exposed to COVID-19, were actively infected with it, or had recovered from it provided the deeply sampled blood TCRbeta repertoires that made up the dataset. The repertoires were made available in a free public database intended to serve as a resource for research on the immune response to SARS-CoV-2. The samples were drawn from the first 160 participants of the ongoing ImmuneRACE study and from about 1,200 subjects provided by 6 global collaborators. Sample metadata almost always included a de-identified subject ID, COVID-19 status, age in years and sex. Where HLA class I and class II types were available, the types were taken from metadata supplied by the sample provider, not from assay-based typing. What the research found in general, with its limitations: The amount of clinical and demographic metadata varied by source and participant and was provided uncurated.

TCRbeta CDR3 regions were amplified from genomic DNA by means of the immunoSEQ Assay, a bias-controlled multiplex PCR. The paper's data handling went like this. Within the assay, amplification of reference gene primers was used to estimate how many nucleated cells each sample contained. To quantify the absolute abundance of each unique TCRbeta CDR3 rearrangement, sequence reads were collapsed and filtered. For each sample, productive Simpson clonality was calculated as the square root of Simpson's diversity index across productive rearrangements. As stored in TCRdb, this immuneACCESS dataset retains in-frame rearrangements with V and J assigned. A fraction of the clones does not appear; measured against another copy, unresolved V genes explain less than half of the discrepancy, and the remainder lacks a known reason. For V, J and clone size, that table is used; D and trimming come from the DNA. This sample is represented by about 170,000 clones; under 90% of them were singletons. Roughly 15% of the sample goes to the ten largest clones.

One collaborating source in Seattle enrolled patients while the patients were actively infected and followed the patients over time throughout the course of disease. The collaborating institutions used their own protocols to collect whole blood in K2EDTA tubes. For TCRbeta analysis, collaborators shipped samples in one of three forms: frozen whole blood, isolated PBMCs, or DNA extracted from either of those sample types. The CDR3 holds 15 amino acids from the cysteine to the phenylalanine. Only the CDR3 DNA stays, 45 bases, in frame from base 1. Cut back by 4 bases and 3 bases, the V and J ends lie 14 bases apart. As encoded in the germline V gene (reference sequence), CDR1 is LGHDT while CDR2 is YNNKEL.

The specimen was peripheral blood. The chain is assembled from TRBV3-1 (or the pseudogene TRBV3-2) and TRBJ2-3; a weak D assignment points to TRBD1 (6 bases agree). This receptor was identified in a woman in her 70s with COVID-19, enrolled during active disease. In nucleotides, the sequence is TGTGCCAGCAGCCGAGGGGTCCAGGGGACAGATACGCAGTATTTT. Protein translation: CASSRGVQGTDTQYF.